A selection of T cell receptor beta chains follows, all from one sample in a study of CXCR3-negative and CXCR3-positive naive CD8 T cells. TCRdb reprocessed the 5' RACE reads, keeping one entry per CDR3 protein, no DNA. The sample features tens of thousands of distinct CDR3 sequences, with 4% in its top ten. Sequencing was done on a sample of naive CXCR3- CD8+ T cells from blood. These receptors were taken from a human donor in good health. Some clones in this sample may be carry-over from other donors' samples. CDR3s include the opening cysteine and the closing phenylalanine or tryptophan. Each record gives: clone size, V gene, CDR3 length, J gene, CDR3 protein. Clone sizes are given selectively: once, few, many, or a class where the clone is expanded.

>NA|TRBV20-1|16|TRBJ1-3
CSAITPGHRSGNTIYF
>NA|TRBV6-2/TRBV6-3|13|TRBJ2-1
CASSFGVGNEQFF
>NA|TRBV7-9|16|TRBJ2-6
CASSFVRGSGANVLTF
>NA|TRBV28|14|TRBJ2-7
CASSSLRRDTEQYF
>NA|TRBV25-1|16|TRBJ2-1
CASSRRGGGIYNEQFF
>NA|TRBV27|14|TRBJ2-1
CASSDLGGDNEQFF
>NA|TRBV7-3|17|TRBJ2-7
CASSLIGGSVAPYEQYF
>NA|TRBV25-1|14|TRBJ1-5
CASSGTGGNQPQHF
>NA|TRBV12-3/TRBV12-4|12|TRBJ2-1
CASSPDPLEQFF
>medium-sized|TRBV20-1|16|TRBJ2-1
CSARGDGGSTYNEQFF
>NA|TRBV19|13|TRBJ2-1
CASSIEPENEQFF
>NA|TRBV9|11|TRBJ2-7
CASSSAGKQYF
>NA|TRBV12-3/TRBV12-4|13|TRBJ2-1
CASSLGSYNEQFF
>NA|TRBV29-1|15|TRBJ2-3
CSVEGQGGVTDTQYF
>NA|TRBV6-2/TRBV6-3|15|TRBJ2-7
CASSYFVGNSYEQYF
>NA|TRBV12-3/TRBV12-4|16|TRBJ2-1
CASSLQGLAGGNEQFF
>NA|TRBV15|15|TRBJ1-5
CATSPEGQGRSAQHF
>medium-sized|TRBV12-3/TRBV12-4|14|TRBJ2-2
CASSLVGNTGELFF
>NA|TRBV6-2/TRBV6-3|11|TRBJ2-1
CAAARVNEQFF
>NA|TRBV7-6|14|TRBJ2-7
CASSPTGTPYEQYF
>NA|TRBV29-1|13|TRBJ1-1
CSVDQGPDTEAFF
>NA|TRBV7-3|16|TRBJ2-7
CASSLSPLAGTYEQYF
>NA|TRBV20-1|14|TRBJ2-7
CSATGLAASYEQYF
>NA|TRBV10-3|15|TRBJ2-5
CAISESNGAQETQYF
>NA|TRBV7-9|12|TRBJ2-7
CASSLLNYEQYF
>NA|TRBV12-3/TRBV12-4|14|TRBJ2-5
CASSFTDRGETQYF
>NA|TRBV7-3|19|TRBJ1-1
CASSSSGTGGAMVGTEAFF
>NA|TRBV10-1|13|TRBJ1-1
CASTSDRGTEAFF
>NA|TRBV29-1|14|TRBJ1-2
CSVELGQGTYGYTF
>NA|TRBV25-1|18|TRBJ2-5
CASRLAKNRGRIQETQYF
>NA|TRBV11-3|15|TRBJ2-1
CASSTLGQGISEQFF
>NA|TRBV29-1|13|TRBJ1-1
CSVLKSYGTEAFF
>NA|TRBV7-8|16|TRBJ2-1
CASSFGTGTFYNEQFF
>NA|TRBV6-2/TRBV6-3|16|TRBJ2-1
CASSLKLAGAYHEQFF
>NA|TRBV11-2|14|TRBJ2-1
CASSLTSGYNEQFF
>NA|TRBV6-5|14|TRBJ2-4
CASRDDRGENIQYF
>NA|TRBV29-1|16|TRBJ2-1
CSVEDVGQGSYNEQFF
>NA|TRBV7-3|16|TRBJ2-1
CASSLLGGVQYNEQFF
>NA|TRBV7-9|16|TRBJ2-1
CASSSGTGWGYNEQFF
>NA|TRBV5-6|13|TRBJ2-1
CASSRDTYNEQFF
>NA|TRBV10-3|13|TRBJ2-7
CATMRTEAYEQYF
>NA|TRBV29-1|15|TRBJ1-3
CSVEAWVRSGNTIYF
>NA|TRBV12-3/TRBV12-4|16|TRBJ2-7
CASSSTGTGNTYEQYF
>NA|TRBV27|13|TRBJ2-3
CASSAGGPDTQYF
>NA|TRBV23-1|17|TRBJ2-2
CASSQSPLYANTGELFF
>NA|TRBV28|15|TRBJ2-7
CASSLSLRGTYEQYF
>NA|TRBV29-1|12|TRBJ2-7
CSARDWSYEQYF
>NA|TRBV28|18|TRBJ2-2
CASSFIGLAGAVTGELFF